This record covers a single T cell receptor beta chain. Antigen unknown. This entry comes from a study of a mutant IDH1 vaccine in newly diagnosed glioma. Study at large: Of treated patients, about 60% were men and roughly 38% women, averaging around 40 years. V12 corresponded to week 35 and V13 to week 47.

The time point is: week 47, end of study. In every dose of vaccine, 300 ug of mutant IDH1 20-mer peptide was given alongside topical imiquimod. TCRdb's copy holds only in-frame clones and misses some; the assay was immunoSEQ multiplex PCR. The table has tens of thousands of clones, roughly 80% seen once; the top ten hold 18%. The J segment lost 5 bases and the V segment lost 4 bases, leaving 8 bases of the junction unmatched. This CDR3 is 15 amino acids long. Per germline, CDR1 SQVTM and CDR2 ANQGSEA. This sample comprised PBMCs, obtained from a glioma patient whose treatment included an IDH1 peptide vaccine. This clonotype was obtained from a man aged 18-30 years with glioma. Some clones in this sample may be carry-over from other donors' samples. This chain connects TRBV29-1 to TRBJ2-6; 7 nucleotides match TRBD2. DNA of the CDR3: TGCAGCGTTGTCGGGGGGAACTTTCGGGCCAACGTCCTGACTTTC. This sequence encodes CSVVGGNFRANVLTF.